These 23 T cell receptor beta chains were sequenced from one sample in a study of blood T cell repertoires in COVID-19. Data came from immunoSEQ multiplex PCR; TCRdb stores just in-frame clones and leaves some out. The data show hundreds of thousands of clones, 85% seen once. The sequencing sample was made of PBMCs or T cells enriched from blood (not recorded which). The receptors were sampled from a man aged 35 to 55 who had recovered from COVID-19.

J is TRBJ2-1 and V is TRBV7-8; D may be TRBD2 (6 bases). Germline CDR1 reads SGHVS; CDR2 reads FQNEAQ. CDR3 size: 16 residues. V dropped 5 bases and J dropped 2 bases, with 16 bases sitting between them. The CDR3 DNA reads TGTGCCAGCAGCCGGGACTTCGGAGGGACCTACAATGAGCAGTTCTTC. Translation: CASSRDFGGTYNEQFF.

Regarding this clone: This same CDR3 is encoded by further DNA sequences in the sample. J is TRBJ2-3 and V is TRBV5-1; 7 bases map to TRBD2. Per the germline V gene, CDR1 is SGHRS and CDR2 is YFSETQ. The CDR3 contains 15 residues. J was trimmed by 0 bases and V by 0 bases; bases with no gene match: 1. The CDR3: CASSLVSGSTDTQYF. The CDR3, as DNA: TGCGCCAGCAGCTTGGTTAGCGGGAGCACAGATACGCAGTATTTT.

This clone showed up just a few times. This chain uses TRBV19 with TRBJ2-7; D is perhaps TRBD2 (5 bases). CDR1 is LNHDA and CDR2 is SQIVND in the germline V gene (reference sequence). V was shortened by 0 bases and J by 1 base, with 7 bases between the two germline ends. The CDR3 length is 14 residues. CDR3 sequence: CASSIDTGSYEQYF. CDR3 nucleotides: TGTGCCAGTAGTATAGATACGGGATCCTACGAGCAGTACTTC.

V and J are TRBV6-2 or TRBV6-3 and TRBJ2-7, with 9 bases lining up with TRBD1. V dropped 6 bases and J dropped 5; count of bases not matched to a gene: 11. This CDR3 comprises 15 residues. Germline V lookup: CDR1 MNHEY, CDR2 SVGEGT. The DNA of the CDR3 is TGTGCCAGCAGCCAGAGGACAGGGGTGATCGACGAGCAGTACTTC. This codes for CASSQRTGVIDEQYF.

The gene calls are TRBV6-5 and TRBJ1-5, with unresolved D. With 9 bases removed from V and 1 base from J, the gap between germline ends came to 10 bases. In germline, CDR1 is MNHEY, CDR2 SVGAGI. The CDR3 has 13 amino acids. CDR3: CASASESNQPQHF. The CDR3 nucleotides read TGTGCCAGTGCCTCTGAGAGCAATCAGCCCCAGCATTTT.

The V and J genes are TRBV19 and TRBJ2-7; D uncertain. CDR1 is LNHDA, CDR2 SQIVND, per germline (reference sequence). V was shortened by 3 bases and J by 6 bases, with 6 bases between the two germline ends. The CDR3 has 11 residues. This CDR3 reads CASSIRVEQYF. DNA of the CDR3: TGTGCCAGTAGTATTCGGGTCGAGCAGTACTTC.

The V call is TRBV19, the J call TRBJ1-5, with TRBD1 as a possible D gene (5 bases). Germline V gene data show CDR1 as LNHDA and CDR2 as SQIVND (reference sequence). The CDR3 has 13 amino acids. The V end lost 7 bases, the J end lost 7 bases, and 14 bases lay between the germline ends. CDR3 amino acids: CASTNGGYQPQHF. CDR3 nucleotide sequence: TGTGCCAGTACTAACGGGGGATACCAGCCCCAGCATTTT.

The V gene is TRBV20-1, the J gene TRBJ2-3; perhaps TRBD1 as D (6 bases). Germline CDR1 and CDR2: DFQATT and SNEGSKA (reference sequence). The ends were cut back, 3 bases at V and 8 bases at J, with 15 bases in the middle. CDR3 length: 13 amino acids. The DNA for the CDR3 is TGCAGTGCTAGTTATTGGGGGCGGGCTACGCAGTATTTT. Translation: CSASYWGRATQYF.

V is TRBV4-3 and J is TRBJ2-1, with D maybe TRBD2 (6 bases). This CDR3 has 19 residues. Germline V lookup: CDR1 LGHNA, CDR2 YSLEER. V lost 1 base, J lost 0 bases, and 19 bases lay in between. CDR3 bases: TGCGCCAGCAGCCAAGTTCTGGTCGAGGCGGGACTCTCCTACAATGAGCAGTTCTTC. The encoded protein is CASSQVLVEAGLSYNEQFF.

This chain links TRBV4-1 with TRBJ2-7, with 13 bases fitting TRBD2. The V segment lost 9 bases and the J segment 9 bases; nucleotides outside the gene matches: 5. Germline lookup yields CDR1 MGHRA and CDR2 YSYEKL. The CDR3 is 12 amino acids. This CDR3 is CARRTSGRMQYF. The CDR3 nucleotides read TGCGCCAGACGGACTAGCGGGAGAATGCAGTACTTC.

This chain joins TRBV30 and TRBJ1-6; 9 nucleotides agree with TRBD1. This CDR3 spans 15 amino acids. V was clipped by 4 bases and J by 9 bases; unmatched bases: 10. Germline CDR1 GTSNPN, CDR2 SVGIG (reference sequence). CDR3 protein: CAWTSTGGVGSPLHF. CDR3 nucleotide sequence: TGTGCCTGGACTAGCACAGGGGGCGTAGGTTCACCCCTCCACTTT.

V usage is TRBV25-1 and J usage is TRBJ2-1, with 8 bases lining up with TRBD2. Germline CDR1 is MGHDK and CDR2 is SYGVNS. This CDR3 comprises 17 residues. J gave up 7 bases and V 0 bases, and 11 bases lay outside the gene matches. The CDR3 DNA reads as TGTGCCAGCAGTGAATATCAGGGAGCGGGGGTAGGGAATGAGCAGTTCTTC. It yields the protein CASSEYQGAGVGNEQFF.

This CDR3 reads CASSLRGRPYSYEQYF. The DNA of the CDR3 is TGTGCCAGCAGCCTTAGGGGCCGGCCCTACTCCTACGAGCAGTACTTC. The chain couples TRBV3-1 (or the pseudogene TRBV3-2) to TRBJ2-7, with D perhaps matching TRBD1 (5 bases). The germline V gene encodes CDR1 LGHDT and CDR2 YNNKEL (reference sequence). The CDR3 sequence is 16 residues long. Trimming pared 4 bases from V and 0 bases from J, leaving 16 bases between.

This clone has only a few counts. The chain is built from TRBV6-6 and TRBJ1-5; 7 bases align to TRBD1. The CDR3 sequence is 15 residues long. The germline gives CDR1 MNHNY, CDR2 SVGAGI (reference sequence). The V segment lost 6 bases and the J segment 5 bases; nucleotides outside the gene matches: 10. As DNA, the CDR3 is TGTGCCAGCAGATCCCATGACAGGGATTATCAGCCCCAGCATTTT. This codes for CASRSHDRDYQPQHF.

The chain couples TRBV5-1 to TRBJ2-1; possibly TRBD2 for D (6 bases). The CDR3 runs to 15 residues. Trimming cost V 3 bases and J 12 bases, with 22 bases left between them. The V gene's germline CDR1 is SGHRS and CDR2 YFSETQ. The CDR3 region is CASSSSGTGAIGQFF. CDR3 DNA: TGCGCCAGCAGCTCCTCAGGGACGGGAGCTATAGGGCAGTTCTTC.

The rearrangement links TRBV6-5 to TRBJ2-7, with a tentative D call TRBD1 (6 bases). V was trimmed by 0 bases and J by 2 bases, leaving 11 bases between them. The CDR3 consists of 15 residues. In germline, CDR1 is MNHEY, CDR2 SVGAGI. CDR3 loop: CASSYSAGVAYEQYF. The CDR3, as DNA: TGTGCCAGCAGTTACTCGGCAGGGGTAGCCTACGAGCAGTACTTC.

The rearrangement uses TRBV7-3 and TRBJ2-1; 7 bases line up with TRBD2. This CDR3 comprises 15 residues. Germline V gives CDR1 SGHTA, CDR2 FQGTGA. Losses at the gene ends were 1 base for V and 5 bases for J; bases not matched to a gene: 5. CDR3 sequence: CASSLNLAVNNEQFF. The CDR3 DNA sequence: TGTGCCAGCAGCTTAAACCTAGCGGTTAACAATGAGCAGTTCTTC.

The rearrangement links TRBV28 to TRBJ2-2; D may be TRBD2 (5 bases). The length of the CDR3 is 13 residues. The germline V and J ends were trimmed by 6 bases and 2 bases, with 7 bases remaining between them. CDR1 MDHEN and CDR2 SYDVKM come from the germline V gene. The CDR3 loop is CASSLANTGELFF. CDR3 bases: TGTGCCAGCAGCCTAGCCAACACCGGGGAGCTGTTTTTT. Drawing the rest from reference TRBV28 and TRBJ2-2, the complete variable domain is DVKVTQSSRYLVKRTGEKVFLECVQDMDHENMFWYRQDPGLGLRLIYFSYDVKMKEKGDIPEGYSVSREKKERFSLILESASTNQTSMYLCASSLANTGELFFGEGSRLTVL.

The V call is TRBV21-1, the J call TRBJ1-1; TRBD1, the table's D call, was not compared with the DNA. TRBV21-1 is an annotated pseudogene. There are 14 residues in the CDR3. The CDR3 protein is CASSKHRGSTEAFF. The CDR3 DNA is TGTGCCAGCAGCAAGCACAGGGGATCGACTGAAGCTTTCTTT.

The V call is TRBV3-1 (or the pseudogene TRBV3-2), the J call TRBJ1-5; D may be TRBD1 (5 bases). CDR3 length: 14 amino acids. The germline V and J ends were trimmed by 4 bases and 5 bases, with 12 bases remaining between them. CDR1 and CDR2 (germline): LGHDT, YNNKEL (reference sequence). Here the CDR3 reads CASSLAGSDQPQHF. DNA for the CDR3: TGTGCCAGCAGCCTTGCAGGGTCCGATCAGCCCCAGCATTTT.

The chain has TRBV24-1 and TRBJ1-1; the D is unclear. The CDR3 is 15 residues long. From germline, CDR1 is KGHDR and CDR2 SFDVKD. V lost 5 bases and J 5 bases, leaving 17 bases between the germline ends. This CDR3 is CATSGFRNGYTEAFF. The DNA for the CDR3 is TGTGCCACCAGTGGTTTTCGGAACGGGTATACTGAAGCTTTCTTT.

The chain recombines TRBV10-1 with TRBJ2-7, with TRBD2 matching 12 bases. Germline V CDR1 and CDR2: WNHNN, SYGVQD (reference sequence). The V and J ends lost 8 bases and 2 bases, in that order; junction bases with no gene match: 13. This CDR3 spans 17 amino acids. The CDR3 bases are TGCGCCAGCCCTTTGAGGGCTCTAGCGGGAGGGCCCTACGAGCAGTACTTC. It codes for CASPLRALAGGPYEQYF.

Only one count was recorded for this clone. The chain couples TRBV7-9 to TRBJ2-7; TRBD2 aligns across 12 bases. CDR1 and CDR2 from the germline V gene are SEHNR and FQNEAQ (reference sequence). There are 15 residues in the CDR3. The ends lost 5 bases at V and 6 bases at J; junction bases unmatched: 8. CDR3 nucleotides: TGTGCCAGCAGCCCACGACTAGCGGGAGCCTCCGAGCAGTACTTC. Residues: CASSPRLAGASEQYF.